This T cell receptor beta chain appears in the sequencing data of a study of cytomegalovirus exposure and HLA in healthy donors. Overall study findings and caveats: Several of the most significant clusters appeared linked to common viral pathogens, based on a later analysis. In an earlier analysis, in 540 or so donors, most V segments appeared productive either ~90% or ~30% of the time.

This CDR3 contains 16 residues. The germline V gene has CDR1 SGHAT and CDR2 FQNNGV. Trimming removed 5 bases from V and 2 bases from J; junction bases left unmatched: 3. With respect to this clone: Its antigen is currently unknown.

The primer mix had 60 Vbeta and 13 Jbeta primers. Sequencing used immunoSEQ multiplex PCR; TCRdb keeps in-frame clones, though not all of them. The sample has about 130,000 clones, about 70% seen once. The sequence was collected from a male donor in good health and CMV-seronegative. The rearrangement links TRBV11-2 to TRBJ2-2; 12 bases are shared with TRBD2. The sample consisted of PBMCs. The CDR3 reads CASSRTSGTNTGELFF. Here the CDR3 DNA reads TGTGCCAGCAGCCGGACTAGCGGGACCAACACCGGGGAGCTGTTTTTT.